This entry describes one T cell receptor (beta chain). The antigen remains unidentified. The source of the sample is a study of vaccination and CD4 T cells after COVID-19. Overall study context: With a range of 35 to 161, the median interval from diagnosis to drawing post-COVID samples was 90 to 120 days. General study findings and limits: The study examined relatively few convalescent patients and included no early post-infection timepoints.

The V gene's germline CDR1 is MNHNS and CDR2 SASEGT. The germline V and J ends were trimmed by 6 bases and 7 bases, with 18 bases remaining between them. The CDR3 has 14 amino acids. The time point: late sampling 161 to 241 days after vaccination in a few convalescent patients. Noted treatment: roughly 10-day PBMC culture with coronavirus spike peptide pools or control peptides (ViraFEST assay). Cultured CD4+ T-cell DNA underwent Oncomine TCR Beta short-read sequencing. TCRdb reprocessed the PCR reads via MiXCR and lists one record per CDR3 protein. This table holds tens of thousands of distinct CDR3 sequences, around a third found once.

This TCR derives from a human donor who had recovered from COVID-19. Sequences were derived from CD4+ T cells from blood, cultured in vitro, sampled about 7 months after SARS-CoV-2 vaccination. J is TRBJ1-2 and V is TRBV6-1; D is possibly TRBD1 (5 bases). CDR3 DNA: TGTGCCAGCAGCGAGAGGGGCGCGAGGTTTGGCTACACCTTC. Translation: CASSERGARFGYTF.